This T cell receptor beta chain was recovered during a study of STAT5B mutations in CD4+ large granular lymphocyte leukemia. CDR1 and CDR2 from the germline V gene are MNHEY and SVGAGI. CDR3 size: 14 residues. The germline V and J ends were trimmed by 1 base and 2 bases, with 8 bases remaining between them. TCRdb's table, derived via immunoSEQ multiplex PCR, lists solely in-frame clones and lacks some. Of about 35,000 clones in the sample, roughly four fifths were seen once. Control samples were healthy donors' buffy coats. This clonotype was obtained from a human donor in good health. Sequences were obtained from CD4+ T cells from blood buffy coats. The chain carries TRBV6-5 and TRBJ2-5; unclear D gene. The CDR3 loop reads CASSYLARQETQYF. DNA for the CDR3: TGTGCCAGCAGTTACTTGGCCAGGCAAGAGACCCAGTACTTC.